What follows are 22 T cell receptor beta chains derived from one specimen sequenced in a study of OX40 agonist ivuxolimab in advanced cancers. The data were produced by immunoSEQ multiplex PCR, yet TCRdb's version contains in-frame clones alone and is incomplete. The sample holds approximately 98,000 clones, approximately 80% seen once. This material consisted of CD4+ or CD8+ T cells sorted from blood, taken in a trial of the OX40 agonist ivuxolimab. These receptors originate from an adult with an advanced solid tumor such as melanoma, head and neck, liver or kidney cancer.

This clone was observed a single time. The chain combines TRBV5-1 with TRBJ2-7; D possibly matches TRBD1 or TRBD2 (5 bases each). CDR1 is SGHRS, CDR2 YFSETQ, per germline. The CDR3 consists of 12 residues. With 7 bases removed from V and 3 bases from J, the gap between germline ends came to 11 bases. The CDR3 DNA sequence: TGCGCCAGCCGGGACGGCAACTACGAGCAGTACTTC. This encodes CASRDGNYEQYF.

The chain links TRBV10-2 to TRBJ2-5, with 9 bases identical to TRBD2. This CDR3 spans 14 amino acids. The germline CDR1 and CDR2 sequences are WSHSY and SAAADI. With V trimmed by 6 bases and J by 7 bases, 9 bases remained unmatched. CDR3 nucleotides: TGCGCCAGCAGGTCCGGGACTAGCCTTGGGACCCAGTACTTC. Its protein product is CASRSGTSLGTQYF.

The gene calls are TRBV9 and TRBJ1-4, with a weak D call TRBD1 (6 bases). The V gene's germline CDR1 is SGDLS and CDR2 YYNGEE. V shed 0 bases and J shed 5 bases, with 11 bases lying between them. The CDR3 totals 15 residues. The CDR3 here is CASSVEGGQNEKLFF. CDR3 nucleotides: TGTGCCAGCAGCGTAGAAGGGGGTCAAAATGAAAAACTGTTTTTT.

This clone was seen once. The chain combines TRBV4-2 with TRBJ2-2; D possibly corresponds to TRBD1 (5 bases). Germline loops: CDR1 LGHNA, CDR2 YNFKEQ. The CDR3 has 12 residues. The V end lost 9 bases, the J end lost 8 bases, and 13 bases lay between the germline ends. CDR3 sequence: CASGASTGELFF. In DNA, the CDR3 is TGTGCCAGTGGGGCGAGCACTGGGGAGCTGTTTTTT.

In DNA form, the CDR3 reads TGTGCCAGCAGCTTAGCGGAGTTAAGGACAGGGGCGGCTGGCTACACCTTC. Residues: CASSLAELRTGAAGYTF. The chain recombines TRBV7-2 with TRBJ1-2, with 9 bases identical to TRBD1. CDR1 SGHTA and CDR2 FQGNSA come from the germline V gene. The CDR3 has 17 residues. With V trimmed by 0 bases and J by 7 bases, 12 bases remained unmatched.

V gene TRBV7-8 combines with J gene TRBJ1-2, with 9 nucleotides matching TRBD1. In germline, CDR1 is SGHVS, CDR2 FQNEAQ. The length of the CDR3 is 18 residues. V dropped 5 bases and J dropped 2; count of bases not matched to a gene: 15. The CDR3 sequence is CASSNHRTGDMINYGYTF. The CDR3, as DNA: TGTGCCAGCAGCAACCACCGGACAGGGGACATGATCAACTATGGCTACACCTTC.

The rearrangement uses TRBV27 and TRBJ2-1; 8 bases are shared with TRBD1. This CDR3 has 15 residues. CDR1 and CDR2 from the germline V gene are MNHEY and SMNVEV (reference sequence). The V gene end was trimmed by 5 bases and the J gene end by 1 base; junction bases not matched to a gene: 4. The CDR3 DNA reads as TGTGCCAGCAGTCGTTGGACAGGGTCCTACAATGAGCAGTTCTTC. This gives the protein CASSRWTGSYNEQFF.

This clone appeared a few times. This sequence joins TRBV6-6 and TRBJ1-2; D unresolved. From germline, CDR1 is MNHNY and CDR2 SVGAGI (reference sequence). V lost 10 bases and J lost 5, with 2 bases in between. CDR3 length: 8 residues. The CDR3, as DNA: TGTGCCACTTATGGCTACACCTTC. Amino acid sequence: CATYGYTF.

The chain employs TRBV5-6 and TRBJ1-5, with D tentatively TRBD1 (6 bases). Germline CDR1 reads SGHDT; CDR2 reads YYEEEE. Deletions cut 2 bases from V and 5 bases from J, with 8 bases between. The CDR3 is 13 amino acids. Here the CDR3 DNA reads TGTGCCAGCAGCTTTTCAGGGGATCAGCCCCAGCATTTT. Translation gives CASSFSGDQPQHF. Together with reference TRBV5-6 and TRBJ1-5, the CDR3 gives the full variable domain: DAGVTQSPTHLIKTRGQQVTLRCSPKSGHDTVSWYQQALGQGPQFIFQYYEEEERQRGNFPDRFSGHQFPNYSSELNVNALLLGDSALYLCASSFSGDQPQHFGDGTRLSIL.

The DNA for the CDR3 is TGTGCCAGCAGTGCAGAGGGCGGCTACGAGCAGTACTTC. Amino acids: CASSAEGGYEQYF. The genes are TRBV6-1 and TRBJ2-5, with D maybe TRBD2 (5 bases). The tail of the sequence fits TRBJ2-7 better, so the J call may be wrong. The CDR3 loop spans 13 amino acids. Germline CDR1 reads MNHNS; CDR2 reads SASEGT.

The V call is TRBV30, the J call TRBJ1-1, with D maybe TRBD1 (5 bases). This CDR3 is 12 amino acids long. Germline loops: CDR1 GTSNPN, CDR2 SVGIG (reference sequence). The V gene lost 4 bases and the J gene lost 2 bases, with 8 bases spanning the gap. The chain's CDR3 is CAWNRFNTEAFF. The DNA for the CDR3 is TGTGCCTGGAACAGGTTCAACACTGAAGCTTTCTTT.

The V gene is TRBV7-8, the J gene TRBJ1-1, with unresolved D. V lost 3 bases and J 1 base, leaving 9 bases between the germline ends. Germline CDR1 is SGHVS and CDR2 is FQNEAQ. The CDR3 loop spans 14 amino acids. The CDR3 reads CASSFEGWNTEAFF. CDR3 sequence (DNA): TGTGCCAGCAGCTTTGAGGGTTGGAACACTGAAGCTTTCTTT.

This rearrangement joins TRBV19 to TRBJ1-5; D uncertain. The CDR3 has 14 residues. In germline, CDR1 is LNHDA, CDR2 SQIVND (reference sequence). Trimming removed 6 bases at V and 4 bases at J, with 13 bases between. The CDR3 protein is CASSPNGFNQPQHF. The CDR3 DNA follows: TGTGCCAGTAGCCCCAATGGATTTAATCAGCCCCAGCATTTT.

In nucleotides, the CDR3 is TGTGCCAGTAGTATAGGGCGACAGACTTACGAGCAGTACTTC. It yields the protein CASSIGRQTYEQYF. The chain recombines TRBV19 with TRBJ2-7; D is possibly TRBD1 (5 bases). CDR1 is LNHDA and CDR2 is SQIVND in the germline V gene (reference sequence). CDR3 length: 14 amino acids. V lost 1 base to trimming and J lost 4 bases, with 11 bases between them.

The chain joins TRBV7-9 to TRBJ2-3; D is perhaps TRBD2 (6 bases). The V gene lost 4 bases and the J gene lost 0 bases, with 11 bases spanning the gap. CDR3 size: 15 residues. CDR1 SEHNR and CDR2 FQNEAQ come from the germline V gene (reference sequence). The CDR3 spells CASSSTGASTDTQYF. CDR3 nucleotides: TGTGCCAGCAGCTCTACGGGAGCTAGCACAGATACGCAGTATTTT. The whole variable domain, filled in from reference TRBV7-9 and TRBJ2-3, reads DTGVSQNPRHKITKRGQNVTFRCDPISEHNRLYWYRQTLGQGPEFLTYFQNEAQLEKSRLLSDRFSAERPKGSFSTLEIQRTEQGDSAMYLCASSSTGASTDTQYFGPGTRLTVL.

The CDR3 DNA sequence: TGTGCCAGCAGTTACCGGGGGAGCTCCTATAATTCACCCCTCCACTTT. This translates into CASSYRGSSYNSPLHF. The chain combines TRBV6-5 with TRBJ1-6, with D possibly being TRBD1 (5 bases). Germline V gives CDR1 MNHEY, CDR2 SVGAGI. This CDR3 spans 16 amino acids. V gave up 2 bases and J gave up 0 bases, with 8 bases separating them.

This sequence joins TRBV9 and TRBJ2-1; 9 nucleotides match TRBD2. The germline CDR1 and CDR2 sequences are SGDLS and YYNGEE. The CDR3 totals 16 residues. V was clipped by 4 bases and J by 5 bases; unmatched bases: 10. The DNA for the CDR3 is TGTGCCAGCAGCCTAGATAGCGGGGGCCTGAACAATGAGCAGTTCTTC. This sequence encodes CASSLDSGGLNNEQFF.

A remark on this clone: This CDR3 is also generated by other DNA sequences in the sample. V and J are TRBV19 and TRBJ1-1; D is undetermined. From germline, CDR1 is LNHDA and CDR2 SQIVND (reference sequence). The CDR3 length is 14 residues. The V gene lost 3 bases and the J gene lost 1 base, with 9 bases spanning the gap. DNA of the CDR3: TGTGCCAGTAGTATTGGGCTGGGGAACACTGAAGCTTTCTTT. Translated, it gives CASSIGLGNTEAFF.

The CDR3 DNA reads as TGTGCCACGGCGGGAAACAGGAACACTGAAGCTTTCTTT. Amino acid sequence: CATAGNRNTEAFF. This sequence joins TRBV19 and TRBJ1-1, with D unresolved. The CDR3 extends over 13 amino acids. The V end lost 10 bases, the J end lost 1 base, and 13 bases lay between the germline ends. Per the germline V gene, CDR1 is LNHDA and CDR2 is SQIVND (reference sequence).

This clone was counted between two and nine times. The gene calls are TRBV5-8 and TRBJ1-5, with no clear D. This CDR3 contains 12 residues. V lost 1 base, J lost 8 bases, and 7 bases lay in between. Per germline, CDR1 SGHTS and CDR2 YDEGEE. CDR3 sequence reads: CASSLYPEPQHF. The CDR3 nucleotides are TGTGCCAGCAGCTTGTATCCCGAGCCCCAGCATTTT.

Only a few counts were recorded for this clone. This chain links TRBV9 with TRBJ2-6, with D hard to call. The V end lost 0 bases, the J end lost 4 bases, and 8 bases lay between the germline ends. The CDR3 is 15 residues long. Germline values: CDR1 SGDLS, CDR2 YYNGEE. CDR3 region: CASSVAVRGANVLTF. The CDR3 bases are TGTGCCAGCAGCGTAGCCGTAAGAGGGGCCAACGTCCTGACTTTC.

V is TRBV18 and J is TRBJ2-1; D remains unclear. V shed 6 bases and J shed 10 bases, with 10 bases lying between them. The CDR3 runs 11 residues. In germline, CDR1 is KGHSH, CDR2 LQKENI. The CDR3 spells CASSPGWEQFF. In DNA, the CDR3 is TGTGCCAGCTCCCCCGGGTGGGAGCAGTTCTTC.